These 3 T cell receptor beta chains were sequenced from one sample in a study of OX40 agonist ivuxolimab in advanced cancers. Profiling relied on immunoSEQ multiplex PCR, and the TCRdb table lists in-frame clones only, not all of them. The sample has approximately 60,000 clones; about 92% are singletons. The source material was CD4+ or CD8+ T cells sorted from blood, sampled in a trial of the OX40 agonist ivuxolimab. These receptor sequences come from an adult with an advanced solid tumor such as melanoma, head and neck, liver or kidney cancer.

This clone was observed once. This chain connects TRBV6-5 to TRBJ1-1; TRBD1 agrees at 11 bases. The CDR3 length is 12 residues. Germline V gene data show CDR1 as MNHEY and CDR2 as SVGAGI. The junction had 5 bases not matched to a gene; V was cut back by 7 bases and J by 10 bases. The CDR3 DNA is TGTGCCAGCAAAGGGACAGGGGGGGTAGCTTTCTTT. Its protein is CASKGTGGVAFF.

The V and J genes are TRBV11-3 and TRBJ2-7, with D tentatively TRBD1 (5 bases). CDR3 length equals 14 residues. CDR1 and CDR2 from the germline V gene are SGHNT and YENEEA. V lost 5 bases, J lost 3 bases, and 14 bases lay in between. CDR3 region: CASSAGHRDYEQYF. DNA for the CDR3: TGTGCCAGCAGCGCTGGACACCGAGACTACGAGCAGTACTTC.

CDR3 sequence reads: CASSIVGGVYGYTF. The CDR3 DNA follows: TGTGCCAGTAGTATAGTGGGGGGGGTCTATGGCTACACCTTC. The J gene is TRBJ1-2, the V gene TRBV19, with a tentative D call TRBD1 (5 bases). Germline loops: CDR1 LNHDA, CDR2 SQIVND (reference sequence). The CDR3 sequence is 14 residues long. V was trimmed by 1 base and J by 4 bases, leaving 10 bases between them.